This T cell receptor beta chain was captured in a study of low-dose radiotherapy and immunotherapy resistance in tumors. On the study more broadly: The drug cyclophosphamide was given into a vein at 200 mg/m2 every two weeks, one day before radiation and immunotherapy. Oral administration of aspirin 300 mg daily occurred for four cycles, commencing at cycle 1 day 1.

CDR1 SGHRS and CDR2 YFSETQ come from the germline V gene. The CDR3 is 14 amino acids. With 4 bases clipped from V and 8 bases from J, the junction kept 8 bases outside the gene matches. First-strand cDNA used TRAV- and TRBV-specific primers, covering alpha and beta chains. PCR amplification of the TCRs was performed with Phusion for about 20 PCR cycles, and it relied on a constant-region primer together with a V-primer adapter. Amplification (by in vitro transcription) was performed on isolated mRNA. Each CDR3 protein gets one entry after TCRdb re-called the reads with MiXCR. This table has around 99,000 distinct CDR3 sequences, 9.4% appearing once. This clonotype was counted at least ten times. Time point noted: before trial treatment.

The sequencing used PBMCs, collected before treatment. V usage is TRBV5-1 and J usage is TRBJ1-4, with TRBD1 matching 7 bases. This TCR derives from a male donor with prostate cancer. CDR3: CASSPQGTQEKLFF. Here the CDR3 DNA reads TGCGCCAGCAGCCCACAGGGGACGCAGGAAAAACTGTTTTTT.